The source of this T cell receptor beta chain is a study of T cell changes during pregnancy in multiple sclerosis. The method was immunoSEQ multiplex PCR; TCRdb's version includes in-frame clones alone and lacks a portion of them. Of about 79,000 clones in the sample, around nine tenths are singletons; the top ten hold more than 0.45%. The CDR3 extends over 15 amino acids. Germline CDR1 reads MNHEY; CDR2 reads SVGAGI. With 2 bases removed from V and 0 bases from J, the gap between germline ends came to 9 bases. The chain employs TRBV6-5 and TRBJ2-3; D call uncertain. The sample was CD4+ T cells from peripheral blood mononuclear cells, taken in the second trimester of pregnancy. The clonotype originates from a female donor with multiple sclerosis, enrolled in a pregnancy study. The CDR3 bases are TGTGCCAGCAGTTACCGTAGCTTTAGCACAGATACGCAGTATTTT. Protein sequence: CASSYRSFSTDTQYF.